A selection of T cell receptor beta chains follows, all from one sample in a study of T-cell memory formation after mild COVID-19. TCRdb analysed the 5' RACE reads with MiXCR anew, one entry per CDR3 protein. The sample holds about 400,000 distinct CDR3 sequences; about 24% are singletons and the top ten take 8.5% to 9%. The sample taken for sequencing was PBMCs or a T cell subset sorted from them (not recorded which). Receptor source: an adult woman who had mild COVID-19 (a few samples of this study predate the infection). Cell type and time point are not known. CDR3s include the opening cysteine and the closing phenylalanine or tryptophan. D genes are given only for firm matches. Rows give clone size only sometimes, using once, few, many, or a class for an expanded clone.

V gene	clone size	D gene	J gene	CDR3 protein	CDR3 DNA
TRBV7-9	few	TRBD1	TRBJ2-3	CASRDRGPREDTQYF	TGTGCCAGCAGAGACAGGGGGCCCCGAGAAGATACGCAGTATTTT
TRBV5-1	few	.	TRBJ2-1	CASSLDRVDYNEQFF	TGCGCCAGCAGCTTGGACAGAGTAGACTACAATGAGCAGTTCTTC
TRBV12-3/TRBV12-4	few	.	TRBJ2-7	CASSFQSYEQYF	TGTGCCAGCAGTTTTCAGTCCTACGAGCAGTACTTC
TRBV3-1	.	TRBD2	TRBJ2-1	CASSRLAGGISQEQFF	TGTGCCAGCAGCCGCCTTGCGGGGGGCATAAGTCAGGAGCAGTTCTTC
TRBV11-2	few	TRBD2	TRBJ2-5	CASSLDFRLAGTQETQYF	TGTGCCAGCAGCTTAGATTTCCGGCTAGCGGGTACCCAAGAGACCCAGTACTTC
TRBV6-1	.	TRBD1	TRBJ1-2	CASRDRGLYGYTF	TGTGCCAGTCGGGACAGGGGGCTCTATGGCTACACCTTC
TRBV6-6	few	.	TRBJ1-2	CASSYSKGTKNYGYTF	TGTGCCAGCAGTTACTCTAAAGGGACAAAAAACTATGGCTACACCTTC
TRBV12-3/TRBV12-4	.	.	TRBJ1-1	CASSFSEEAFF	TGTGCCAGCAGTTTCTCAGAAGAAGCTTTCTTT
TRBV7-8	.	.	TRBJ2-6	CASSPLGRSSGANVLTF	TGTGCCAGCAGCCCTCTTGGCCGGAGCTCTGGGGCCAACGTCCTGACTTTC
TRBV7-6	.	TRBD2	TRBJ2-1	CASSFTSGINEQFF	TGTGCCAGCAGCTTCACTAGCGGGATCAATGAGCAGTTCTTC
TRBV5-1	.	TRBD2	TRBJ2-1	CASSSLGAGGREFF	TGCGCCAGCAGCTCCCTTGGAGCGGGAGGGCGGGAGTTCTTC
TRBV7-9	.	.	TRBJ2-7	CASSLAGTREQYF	TGTGCCAGCAGCTTAGCAGGGACGCGCGAGCAGTACTTC
TRBV30	.	.	TRBJ1-3	CAFGRTGNTIYF	TGTGCCTTCGGGCGGACCGGAAACACCATATATTTT
TRBV12-3/TRBV12-4	few	.	TRBJ1-1	CASSLRKGTTEAFF	TGTGCCAGCAGTTTGCGTAAAGGGACCACTGAAGCTTTCTTT
TRBV11-2	.	TRBD2	TRBJ2-1	CASSLGTSRFNEQFF	TGTGCCAGCAGCTTAGGGACTAGCCGATTCAATGAGCAGTTCTTC
TRBV7-3	few	TRBD2	TRBJ2-5	CASSFSGEGETQYF	TGTGCCAGCAGCTTTAGCGGGGAGGGAGAGACCCAGTACTTC
TRBV2	.	TRBD1	TRBJ1-1	CASSPPGDRLYTEAFF	TGTGCCAGCAGTCCCCCCGGGGACAGGTTATACACTGAAGCTTTCTTT
TRBV7-6	few	.	TRBJ2-3	CASSLAEDTQYF	TGTGCCAGCAGTTTAGCCGAAGATACGCAGTATTTT
TRBV7-8	few	.	TRBJ2-5	CASSTPTGTRAETQYF	TGTGCCAGCAGCACCCCAACCGGGACTCGCGCCGAGACCCAGTACTTC
TRBV7-6	.	TRBD1	TRBJ2-7	CASRLRQGSPYEQYF	TGTGCCAGCAGACTGAGACAGGGTAGCCCCTACGAGCAGTACTTC
TRBV7-9	.	.	TRBJ1-2	CATIPLDSVDGYTF	TGTGCCACCATTCCCCTAGATTCGGTGGATGGCTACACCTTC
TRBV12-3/TRBV12-4	.	.	TRBJ1-1	CASSLPGLTEAFF	TGTGCCAGCAGTCTCCCGGGCCTCACTGAAGCTTTCTTT
TRBV3-1	few	TRBD1	TRBJ1-1	CASSPRTGGSLTEAFF	TGTGCCAGCAGCCCTCGGACAGGGGGCTCGCTCACTGAAGCTTTCTTT
TRBV7-9	few	TRBD2	TRBJ2-1	CASSLAGTTYNEQFF	TGTGCCAGCAGCTTGGCCGGGACTACTTACAATGAGCAGTTCTTC
TRBV20-1	.	TRBD2	TRBJ2-2	CSARDGREGRAGELFF	TGCAGTGCTAGAGACGGACGGGAGGGCCGGGCCGGGGAGCTGTTTTTT
TRBV5-6	few	TRBD2	TRBJ2-1	CASSSSGWREGPYNEQFF	TGTGCCAGCAGCTCTTCAGGTTGGCGGGAGGGCCCCTACAATGAGCAGTTCTTC
TRBV9	once	TRBD1	TRBJ1-2	CASSVAPEGRGLDGYTF	TGTGCCAGCAGCGTAGCGCCGGAGGGCAGGGGGCTCGATGGCTACACCTTC
TRBV10-3	.	.	TRBJ2-7	CAISDRDYEQYF	TGTGCCATCAGTGACAGGGACTACGAGCAGTACTTC
TRBV7-6	many	.	TRBJ2-5	CASSRTDQETQYF	TGTGCCAGCAGCCGGACAGACCAAGAGACCCAGTACTTC
TRBV7-2	few	.	TRBJ2-2	CASSPGPMNTGELFF	TGTGCCAGCAGCCCCGGACCTATGAACACCGGGGAGCTGTTTTTT
TRBV5-6	.	.	TRBJ1-1	CASRPTGTNTEAFF	TGTGCCAGCAGGCCGACAGGAACGAACACTGAAGCTTTCTTT
TRBV11-2	few	TRBD2	TRBJ2-2	CASSLDALAGVPTGELFF	TGTGCCAGCAGCTTAGACGCGCTAGCGGGGGTCCCCACCGGGGAGCTGTTTTTT
TRBV2	.	.	TRBJ2-1	CASMAGSYNEQFF	TGTGCCAGCATGGCGGGATCCTACAATGAGCAGTTCTTC
TRBV5-1	.	.	TRBJ1-6	CASSLAGSAPNSPLHF	TGCGCCAGCAGCTTGGCAGGGAGCGCCCCAAATTCACCCCTCCACTTT
TRBV12-3/TRBV12-4	many	.	TRBJ2-3	CASSLTGGRTDTQYF	TGTGCCAGCAGTTTAACCGGGGGTCGGACAGATACGCAGTATTTT
TRBV6-2/TRBV6-3	few	TRBD2	TRBJ2-2	CARSGLAANTGELFF	TGTGCCAGGAGCGGACTAGCGGCGAACACCGGGGAGCTGTTTTTT
TRBV11-2	.	.	TRBJ2-7	CASSSITHRSGYEQYF	TGTGCCAGCAGCTCGATAACCCACAGGTCAGGCTACGAGCAGTACTTC
TRBV4-3	few	.	TRBJ2-3	CASSQKPGPSGTDTQYF	TGCGCCAGCAGCCAGAAACCGGGACCGTCGGGCACAGATACGCAGTATTTT
TRBV11-2	.	.	TRBJ2-1	CASSLAAGMSYNEQFF	TGTGCCAGCAGCTTAGCAGCAGGGATGAGCTACAATGAGCAGTTCTTC
TRBV20-1	medium-sized	TRBD2	TRBJ2-1	CSARSGGDVEQFF	TGCAGTGCTAGATCGGGAGGGGACGTTGAGCAGTTCTTC
TRBV12-3/TRBV12-4	.	TRBD2	TRBJ2-5	CASTLGGIQETQYF	TGTGCCAGCACCCTGGGGGGGATCCAAGAGACCCAGTACTTC
TRBV7-2	.	.	TRBJ2-3	CASRPQGLISTDTQYF	TGTGCCAGCAGGCCCCAGGGACTGATCTCCACAGATACGCAGTATTTT
TRBV29-1	.	.	TRBJ2-6	CSVEDPNFWGSGANVLTF	TGCAGCGTTGAAGACCCGAACTTTTGGGGTTCTGGGGCCAACGTCCTGACTTTC
TRBV20-1	.	.	TRBJ2-7	CSARDGGVAASYEQYF	TGCAGTGCTAGAGATGGTGGGGTAGCGGCCTCCTACGAGCAGTACTTC
TRBV5-1	few	TRBD1	TRBJ2-7	CASSEDRGPLYEQYF	TGCGCCAGCAGCGAAGACAGGGGACCCCTCTACGAGCAGTACTTC
TRBV7-7	few	TRBD2	TRBJ2-1	CASSSGGTSGAQFF	TGTGCCAGCAGCTCCGGTGGGACTAGCGGGGCTCAGTTCTTC
TRBV3-1	few	TRBD1	TRBJ1-1	CASSPFRTGKGFF	TGTGCCAGCAGTCCATTCAGGACAGGGAAGGGATTCTTT
TRBV28	.	.	TRBJ2-1	CASSFRRYNEQFF	TGTGCCAGCAGTTTCAGGCGGTACAATGAGCAGTTCTTC
TRBV2	.	TRBD1	TRBJ2-6	CASRPTGTGGPSGANVLTF	TGTGCCAGCAGACCTACCGGGACAGGGGGCCCGTCTGGGGCCAACGTCCTGACTTTC
TRBV15	.	.	TRBJ2-3	CATSREGAEDTQYF	TGTGCCACCAGCAGAGAGGGTGCGGAAGATACGCAGTATTTT
TRBV5-1	few	TRBD2	TRBJ2-5	CASRAGGWETQYF	TGCGCCAGCCGAGCGGGGGGCTGGGAGACCCAGTACTTC
TRBV20-1	.	TRBD2	TRBJ2-7	CSAVGASGSGSYEQYF	TGCAGTGCCGTCGGGGCTAGCGGGAGTGGCTCCTACGAGCAGTACTTC
TRBV9	few	.	TRBJ2-4	CASSAPNYSRWENIQYF	TGTGCCAGCAGCGCCCCCAATTACTCCCGATGGGAAAACATTCAGTACTTC
TRBV6-2/TRBV6-3	few	.	TRBJ1-5	CASSKRARTGNQPQHF	TGTGCCAGCAGCAAACGGGCCCGGACGGGCAATCAGCCCCAGCATTTT
TRBV5-1	few	.	TRBJ2-5	CASSSAPRPGETQYF	TGCGCCAGCAGCTCGGCACCTCGGCCCGGGGAGACCCAGTACTTC
TRBV5-6	.	.	TRBJ2-1	CASRKSATEQFF	TGTGCCAGCAGGAAGTCGGCCACTGAGCAGTTCTTC
TRBV6-2/TRBV6-3	.	.	TRBJ2-7	CASSPGESHYEQYF	TGTGCCAGCAGTCCAGGGGAGAGCCACTACGAGCAGTACTTC
TRBV6-5	few	.	TRBJ1-1	CASSYSDQGDTEAFF	TGTGCCAGCAGTTACTCGGATCAGGGAGACACTGAAGCTTTCTTT
TRBV20-1	few	.	TRBJ1-6	CSARDEGSYNSPLHF	TGCAGTGCTAGAGATGAGGGTTCCTATAATTCACCCCTCCACTTT